This is a list of T cell receptor beta chains from one sample in a study of early T cells in non-severe SARS-CoV-2 infection. TCRdb analysed the 5' RACE reads with MiXCR anew, one entry per CDR3 protein. Counted here are 60,000 to 65,000 distinct CDR3 sequences, around 13% occurring once; the ten biggest clones make up roughly 4.2%. What was sequenced was whole blood. These receptors came from an adult who was a healthcare worker with PCR-confirmed SARS-CoV-2 infection or an uninfected control (not recorded which). Both conserved end residues are part of each CDR3. The D gene is left open where the match is weak. Where a row states a size, it is once, few, many or the class of an expanded clone; other rows omit it.

J,D,size,V,DNA,CDR3
TRBJ2-7,.,few,TRBV12-3/TRBV12-4,TGTGCCAGCAGTTTACTCGTGAGTTACTACGAGCAGTACTTC,CASSLLVSYYEQYF
TRBJ2-2,TRBD2,few,TRBV14,TGTGCCAGCAGCCAAGCTGTCCTAGCGGGAGGGGGATGGCCCGGGGAGCTGTTTTTT,CASSQAVLAGGGWPGELFF
TRBJ2-7,.,many,TRBV20-1,TGCAGTGCACAACATCAGGGGCTTTCCTACGAGCAGTACTTC,CSAQHQGLSYEQYF
TRBJ2-4,TRBD1,.,TRBV3-1,TGTGCCAGCAGCCAAGCAGGGGGCTCCAAAAACATTCAGTACTTC,CASSQAGGSKNIQYF
TRBJ2-7,.,few,TRBV7-9,TGTGCCAGCAGCTCCCGAGCCTACGAGCAGTACTTC,CASSSRAYEQYF
TRBJ2-7,.,few,TRBV5-1,TGCGCCAGCAGCCCCGAAGGGTCAGGGGAGCAGTACTTC,CASSPEGSGEQYF
TRBJ1-3,.,many,TRBV11-3,TGTGCCAGCAGCTTAGGGGCCTCTGGAAACACCATATATTTT,CASSLGASGNTIYF
TRBJ2-1,TRBD2,many,TRBV7-9,TGTGCCAGCAGCTTATTTTCTAGCGGCGACAATGAGCAGTTCTTC,CASSLFSSGDNEQFF
TRBJ2-7,.,many,TRBV7-6,TGTGCCAGCAGCCGGAGGGACAGTATATACTCCCTAGTATATATTCCATACTTC,CASSRRDSIYSLVYIPYF
TRBJ1-6,.,.,TRBV7-2,TGTGCCAGCAGCTTGGGGGAATCACCCCTCCACTTT,CASSLGESPLHF
TRBJ1-4,.,few,TRBV29-1,TGCAGCGCCCGCAGTAGTAATGAAAAACTGTTTTTT,CSARSSNEKLFF
TRBJ1-1,.,many,TRBV7-9,TGTGCCAGCAGCTTAAAAGAAAGCTGGGGGGAAGCTTTCTTT,CASSLKESWGEAFF
TRBJ1-6,TRBD1,few,TRBV10-3,TGTGCCAACCGGGACAGGGATAATTCACCCCTCCACTTT,CANRDRDNSPLHF
TRBJ2-5,.,few,TRBV7-9,TGTGCCAGCAGTCACCCGCGGGGAGAGACCCAGTACTTC,CASSHPRGETQYF
TRBJ2-3,TRBD2,many,TRBV7-7,TGTGCCAGCAGCTTTGGCGGGGGGGCGACAGATACGCAGTATTTT,CASSFGGGATDTQYF
TRBJ2-7,.,many,TRBV12-3/TRBV12-4,TGTGCCAGCAGATCGACAGGTTCCCACGAGCAGTACTTC,CASRSTGSHEQYF
TRBJ1-3,.,few,TRBV7-2,TGTGCCAGCAGCTTAGGGGGGCAGGGTATCTCTGGAAACACCATATATTTT,CASSLGGQGISGNTIYF
TRBJ1-1,.,.,TRBV5-1,TGCGCCAGCAGCCCCACCCCTGGGGTGTCTGAAGCTTTCTTT,CASSPTPGVSEAFF
TRBJ2-6,.,many,TRBV7-3,TGTGCCAGCAGCTTACCCCGAATTGGCTCTGGGGCCAACGTCCTGACTTTC,CASSLPRIGSGANVLTF
TRBJ2-2,.,.,TRBV7-3,TGTGCCAGCAGCCGGACGGCAAACGGGGAGCTGTTTTTT,CASSRTANGELFF
TRBJ1-1,.,.,TRBV30,TGTGCCTGGAGTTGGGTCGACACTGAAGCTTTCTTT,CAWSWVDTEAFF
TRBJ1-4,.,many,TRBV7-2,TGTGCCAGCAGCTTAGCGAATCTTGCGGATGAAAAACTGTTTTTT,CASSLANLADEKLFF
TRBJ1-6,.,once,TRBV28,TGTGCCAGCAGCCCCCGGGTTCTTGGGAGCTCACCCCTCCACTTT,CASSPRVLGSSPLHF
TRBJ1-1,.,.,TRBV13,TGTGCCAGCACCTCTTGGGGCACTGAAGCTTTCTTT,CASTSWGTEAFF
TRBJ2-7,.,.,TRBV6-5,TGTGCCAGCAGGGGGTTGAGCTCCTACGAGCAGTACTTC,CASRGLSSYEQYF
TRBJ1-4,TRBD1,.,TRBV3-1,TGTGCCAGCAGCGCCCGGACAGGAAGCAGTGAAAAACTGTTTTTT,CASSARTGSSEKLFF
TRBJ2-1,TRBD2,.,TRBV11-2,TGTGCCAGCAGCTTATCTGATGTGACTAGCGGGAAATTTGGTTCCTACAATGAGCAGTTCTTC,CASSLSDVTSGKFGSYNEQFF
TRBJ2-7,TRBD1,.,TRBV7-2,TGTGCCAGCAGCACCACCGGGACAGTGATGTACGAGCAGTACTTC,CASSTTGTVMYEQYF
TRBJ1-2,.,.,TRBV2,TGTGCCAGCAGTGAAGCCAGCGCAGGGAACTATGGCTACACCTTC,CASSEASAGNYGYTF
TRBJ2-3,.,few,TRBV12-3/TRBV12-4,TGTGCCAGCACCCCTTGGCAGGGAATAGGGGATACGCAGTATTTT,CASTPWQGIGDTQYF
TRBJ2-2,.,many,TRBV5-1,TGCGCCAGCAGCCCCCGGCCAACTGCCGGGGAGCTGTTTTTT,CASSPRPTAGELFF
TRBJ2-3,TRBD2,many,TRBV6-2/TRBV6-3,TGTGCCAGCAGAGGGACTAGCGGTGCCCGACCGCAGTATTTT,CASRGTSGARPQYF
TRBJ2-1,TRBD1,.,TRBV5-5,TGTGCCAGCAGCTTGTGGCCGGGACAGGGACAGTTCTTC,CASSLWPGQGQFF
TRBJ2-1,TRBD2,few,TRBV28,TGTGCCAGCAGTCTGGCGGGACTAGGGACGGATGAGCAGTTCTTC,CASSLAGLGTDEQFF
TRBJ1-2,.,medium-sized,TRBV7-9,TGTGCCAGCAGCTTAGTTACGCATGGCTACACCTTC,CASSLVTHGYTF
TRBJ1-3,.,few,TRBV11-2,TGTGCCAGCAGCCGCGAGTCCTACTCTGGAAACACCATATATTTT,CASSRESYSGNTIYF
TRBJ2-3,.,.,TRBV10-3,TGTGCCATCAGTGAGAGGGCAATAAGCACAGATACGCAGTATTTT,CAISERAISTDTQYF
TRBJ1-2,TRBD1,.,TRBV9,TGTGCCAGCAGCCGGGACAGTTATGGCTACACCTTC,CASSRDSYGYTF
TRBJ2-7,.,many,TRBV4-1,TGCGCCAGCAGCCAAGCCCTAGGGGTATACGAGCAGTACTTC,CASSQALGVYEQYF
TRBJ1-6,.,few,TRBV5-1,TGCGCCAGCAGCGCCGAAAGCTCCTATAATTCACCCCTCCACTTT,CASSAESSYNSPLHF